This TCR beta chain was sequenced during a study of T cell repertoires in cytomegalovirus infection. As for the study in general: The study used recently identified HLA-C-restricted and well-studied HLA-B-restricted CMV epitopes. Based on public TCR beta signatures, there were indications of CMV infection and of a matching HLA type.

CDR3 size: 12 residues. Trimming stripped 2 bases from V and 6 bases from J, with 10 bases between. Germline V gene sequence: CDR1 SQVTM, CDR2 ANQGSEA. TCRdb redid the calling of the reads with MiXCR, one entry per CDR3 protein. This table holds 650,000 to 900,000 distinct CDR3 sequences, roughly 33% found once. Concerning this clonotype itself: Its antigen remains unidentified.

Findings and limits, study-wide: Cumulative public TCR beta family frequency identified CMV carriers with the relevant HLA.

The J gene is TRBJ1-1, the V gene TRBV29-1, with a weak D call TRBD1 (5 bases). The source material was cultured CD8+ T cells from PBMCs, sampled from culture after CMV antigen stimulation. This clonotype originated in a human donor in good health (CMV status not recorded). Some clones in this sample may be carry-over from other donors' samples. The CDR3 loop reads CSVESQAPEAFF. The CDR3 nucleotides are TGCAGCGTTGAATCACAGGCGCCTGAAGCTTTCTTT. Looking up the rest from reference TRBV29-1 and TRBJ1-1 gives the full variable domain: SAVISQKPSRDICQRGTSLTIQCQVDSQVTMMFWYRQQPGQSLTLIATANQGSEATYESGFVIDKFPISRPNLTFSTLTVSNMSPEDSSIYLCSVESQAPEAFFGQGTRLTVV.